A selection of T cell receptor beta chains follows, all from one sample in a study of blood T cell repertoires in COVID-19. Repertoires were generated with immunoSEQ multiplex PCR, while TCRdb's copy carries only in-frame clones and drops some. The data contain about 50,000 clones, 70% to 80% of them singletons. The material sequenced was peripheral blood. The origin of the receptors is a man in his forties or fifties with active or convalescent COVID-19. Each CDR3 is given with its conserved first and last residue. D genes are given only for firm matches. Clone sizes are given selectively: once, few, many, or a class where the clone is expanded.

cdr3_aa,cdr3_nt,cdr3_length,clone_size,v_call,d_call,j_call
CASSAGLVDTQYF,TGTGCCAGCAGCGCCGGACTAGTTGATACGCAGTATTTT,13,-,TRBV9,TRBD2,TRBJ2-3
CASSPPTGDPYEQYF,TGTGCCAGCTCACCACCGACGGGGGACCCCTACGAGCAGTACTTC,15,-,TRBV18,-,TRBJ2-7
CAISEGASKNIQYF,TGTGCCATCAGTGAGGGGGCATCCAAAAACATTCAGTACTTC,14,few,TRBV10-3,-,TRBJ2-4
CASSLYPPRQGGGPYNSPLHF,TGTGCCAGCAGTTTATATCCCCCTCGACAGGGGGGTGGCCCCTATAATTCACCCCTCCACTTT,21,few,TRBV27,TRBD1,TRBJ1-6
CASTGTSGNYEQFF,TGCGCCAGCACCGGGACTAGCGGGAATTATGAGCAGTTCTTC,14,-,TRBV5-1,TRBD2,TRBJ2-1
CASSIDVSAGREKLFF,TGTGCCAGTAGTATAGATGTGTCAGCGGGCCGAGAAAAACTGTTTTTT,16,-,TRBV19,-,TRBJ1-4
CASSPEWGPDTQYF,TGTGCCAGCAGTCCTGAGTGGGGCCCTGATACGCAGTATTTT,14,-,TRBV7-9,-,TRBJ2-3
CASSLGPSGYEQYF,TGTGCCAGCAGCTTAGGGCCTAGCGGCTACGAGCAGTACTTC,14,-,TRBV7-8,TRBD2,TRBJ2-7
CASSPQGPDQPQHF,TGTGCCAGCTCACCACAGGGGCCCGATCAGCCCCAGCATTTT,14,-,TRBV18,-,TRBJ1-5
CASSQASGYNEQFF,TGTGCCAGCAGCCAAGCAAGCGGTTACAATGAGCAGTTCTTC,14,once,TRBV14,-,TRBJ2-1
CASSELVGRGETQYF,TGTGCCAGCAGTGAACTCGTTGGCAGGGGAGAGACCCAGTACTTC,15,-,TRBV2,-,TRBJ2-5
CASSPFPGLAGSLNYEQYF,TGTGCCAGCAGCCCCTTCCCGGGACTAGCGGGATCACTGAACTACGAGCAGTACTTC,19,-,TRBV9,TRBD2,TRBJ2-7
CASSVEGRNTDTQYF,TGTGCCAGCAGCGTAGAGGGGAGGAACACAGATACGCAGTATTTT,15,-,TRBV9,-,TRBJ2-3
CASSLGGPYGYTF,TGTGCCAGCAGCTTGGGGGGGCCTTATGGCTACACCTTC,13,few,TRBV5-4,-,TRBJ1-2
CASGLTAYNEQFF,TGTGCTAGTGGCCTGACAGCCTACAATGAGCAGTTCTTC,13,-,TRBV12-5,-,TRBJ2-1
CASRTGGTYQPQHF,TGTGCCAGCAGGACAGGGGGCACTTATCAGCCCCAGCATTTT,14,-,TRBV6-5,TRBD1,TRBJ1-5
CASSLSQGNSPLHF,TGTGCCAGCAGCTTATCACAGGGAAATTCACCCCTCCACTTT,14,-,TRBV7-9,-,TRBJ1-6
CASSSPGTGLLAEQYF,TGTGCCAGCAGCTCTCCCGGGACAGGGCTACTTGCCGAGCAGTACTTC,16,-,TRBV7-9,TRBD1,TRBJ2-7
CASSLLAGGRNEQFF,TGTGCCAGCAGCTTACTAGCGGGAGGGCGGAATGAGCAGTTCTTC,15,-,TRBV5-4,TRBD2,TRBJ2-1
CASSQDPSSGGYNEQFF,TGTGCCAGCAGCCAAGATCCGTCTAGCGGGGGCTACAATGAGCAGTTCTTC,17,-,TRBV4-2,TRBD2,TRBJ2-1
CATSRSLNSGNTIYF,TGTGCCACCAGCAGGTCCCTAAACTCTGGAAACACCATATATTTT,15,-,TRBV15,-,TRBJ1-3
CASSYGQGVETQYF,TGTGCCAGCAGTTATGGACAGGGGGTCGAGACCCAGTACTTC,14,-,TRBV5-6,TRBD1,TRBJ2-5
CASSKTSGSSYEQYF,TGTGCCAGCAGCAAGACTAGCGGAAGCTCCTACGAGCAGTACTTC,15,-,TRBV7-2,TRBD2,TRBJ2-7
CASSGRTGLSSGNTIYF,TGTGCCAGCAGTGGGAGGACAGGGTTGAGCTCTGGAAACACCATATATTTT,17,-,TRBV6-1,TRBD1,TRBJ1-3
CSVRGPGGNSPLHF,TGCAGCGTAAGGGGCCCCGGGGGAAATTCACCCCTCCACTTT,14,many,TRBV29-1,-,TRBJ1-6
CASSFLSGGPNEQFF,TGTGCCAGCAGTTTCCTCAGCGGGGGCCCCAATGAGCAGTTCTTC,15,-,TRBV7-9,TRBD2,TRBJ2-1
CASSFTGQTINYGYTF,TGCGCCAGCAGCTTCACCGGACAGACGATTAACTATGGCTACACCTTC,16,once,TRBV5-1,-,TRBJ1-2
CASSSGGRNTEAFF,TGTGCCAGCAGCTCAGGGGGCCGGAACACTGAAGCTTTCTTT,14,-,TRBV7-3,TRBD1,TRBJ1-1
CASSVSGDQEKLFF,TGTGCCAGCAGCGTATCAGGGGATCAGGAAAAACTGTTTTTT,14,-,TRBV9,-,TRBJ1-4
CATRQRTFF,TGTGCCACCAGGCAGCGAACTTTCTTT,9,once,TRBV24-1,-,TRBJ1-1
CASSPTQDGRPGNTIYF,TGTGCCAGCTCACCGACTCAAGACGGGAGACCTGGAAACACCATATATTTT,17,-,TRBV18,-,TRBJ1-3
CASSLERITDTQYF,TGTGCCAGTAGTCTAGAGCGGATCACAGATACGCAGTATTTT,14,-,TRBV19,-,TRBJ2-3
CASSFSVNYGYTF,TGTGCCAGCAGCTTTTCGGTGAACTATGGCTACACCTTC,13,few,TRBV5-8,-,TRBJ1-2
CASRDRGDEQFF,TGTGCCAGCAGGGACAGGGGTGATGAGCAGTTCTTC,12,-,TRBV2,TRBD1,TRBJ2-1
CASSLGTGENQPQHF,TGTGCCAGCAGCTTAGGGACAGGGGAAAATCAGCCCCAGCATTTT,15,few,TRBV7-9,TRBD1,TRBJ1-5
CASSPQGQGDQAFF,TGTGCCAGCAGCCCTCAGGGACAGGGAGACCAAGCTTTCTTT,14,-,TRBV7-9,TRBD1,TRBJ1-1
CAISEDRVEKGGELFF,TGTGCCATCAGTGAGGACAGGGTGGAAAAGGGCGGGGAGCTGTTTTTT,16,-,TRBV10-3,TRBD1,TRBJ2-2
CASSQDGNRVLVDYGYTF,TGCGCCAGCAGCCAAGATGGGAACAGGGTTTTGGTGGACTATGGCTACACCTTC,18,-,TRBV4-1,-,TRBJ1-2
CASSTGRGNQPQHF,TGTGCCAGCAGCACAGGCAGGGGCAATCAGCCCCAGCATTTT,14,-,TRBV11-2,-,TRBJ1-5
CASSWDNLNTEAFF,TGTGCCAGCAGTTGGGACAACCTGAACACTGAAGCTTTCTTT,14,-,TRBV27,-,TRBJ1-1